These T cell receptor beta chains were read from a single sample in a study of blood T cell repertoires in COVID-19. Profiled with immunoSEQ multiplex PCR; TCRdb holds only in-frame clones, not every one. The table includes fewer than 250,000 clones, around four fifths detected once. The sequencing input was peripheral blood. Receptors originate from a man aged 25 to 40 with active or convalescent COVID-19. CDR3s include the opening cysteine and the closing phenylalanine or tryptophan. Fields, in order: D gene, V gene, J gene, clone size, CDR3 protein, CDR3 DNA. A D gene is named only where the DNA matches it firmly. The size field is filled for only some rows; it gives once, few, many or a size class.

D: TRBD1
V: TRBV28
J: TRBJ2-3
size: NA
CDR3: CASSSQGAPRHGTQYF
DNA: TGTGCCAGCAGTTCACAGGGGGCCCCCCGTCACGGTACGCAGTATTTT

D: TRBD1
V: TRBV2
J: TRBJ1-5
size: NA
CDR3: CASRPGQGIGNQPQHF
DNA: TGTGCCAGCAGGCCGGGACAGGGTATTGGCAATCAGCCCCAGCATTTT

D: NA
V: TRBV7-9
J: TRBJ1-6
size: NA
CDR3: CASSLGPSPLHF
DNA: TGTGCCAGCAGCTTAGGGCCTTCACCCCTCCACTTT

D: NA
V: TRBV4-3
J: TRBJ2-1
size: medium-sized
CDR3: CASSQEGPIGGFEQFF
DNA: TGCGCCAGCAGCCAAGAGGGCCCTATCGGAGGGTTTGAGCAGTTCTTC

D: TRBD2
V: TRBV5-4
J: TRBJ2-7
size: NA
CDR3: CASSVVGRGYEQYF
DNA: TGTGCCAGCAGCGTTGTGGGGAGGGGCTACGAGCAGTACTTC

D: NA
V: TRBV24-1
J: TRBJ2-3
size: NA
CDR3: CATSKGTGVYDTQYF
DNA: TGTGCCACCAGCAAGGGGACGGGGGTTTATGATACGCAGTATTTT

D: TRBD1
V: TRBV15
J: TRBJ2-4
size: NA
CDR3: CATSRVNRGLQPQYF
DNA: TGTGCCACCAGCAGAGTTAACAGGGGCCTGCAACCTCAGTACTTC

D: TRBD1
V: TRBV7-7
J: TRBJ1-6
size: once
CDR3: CASSPHPRDSLGPLHF
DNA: TGTGCCAGCAGCCCCCACCCCCGGGACAGCCTTGGACCCCTCCACTTT

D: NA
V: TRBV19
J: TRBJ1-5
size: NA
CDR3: CAAGVNQPQHF
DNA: TGTGCCGCCGGGGTCAATCAGCCCCAGCATTTT

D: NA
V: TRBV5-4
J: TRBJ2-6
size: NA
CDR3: CASRPGDNTGANVLTF
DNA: TGTGCCAGCAGGCCCGGGGACAATACTGGGGCCAACGTCCTGACTTTC

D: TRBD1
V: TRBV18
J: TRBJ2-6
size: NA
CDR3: CASSPRTGGFSGANVLTF
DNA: TGTGCCAGCTCACCCCGGACAGGGGGTTTCTCTGGGGCCAACGTCCTGACTTTC

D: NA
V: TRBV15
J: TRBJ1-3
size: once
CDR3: CATSGGGYGNTIYF
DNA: TGTGCCACCAGCGGGGGGGGGTATGGAAACACCATATATTTT

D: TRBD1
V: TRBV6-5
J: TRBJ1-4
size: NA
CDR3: CASSLDRGRGEKLFF
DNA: TGTGCCAGCAGTTTGGACAGGGGGCGAGGGGAAAAACTGTTTTTT

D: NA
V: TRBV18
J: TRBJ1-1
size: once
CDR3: CASSLYRVTSGDTEAFF
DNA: TGTGCCAGCTCGCTGTACAGGGTTACGTCTGGGGACACTGAAGCTTTCTTT

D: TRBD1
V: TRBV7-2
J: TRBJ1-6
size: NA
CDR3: CASSPSGTGGRYNSPLHF
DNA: TGTGCCAGCAGCCCAAGTGGGACAGGGGGCCGTTATAATTCACCCCTCCACTTT

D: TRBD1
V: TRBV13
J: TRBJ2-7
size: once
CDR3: CASSMIGQGYEQYF
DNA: TGTGCCAGCAGCATGATCGGACAGGGCTACGAGCAGTACTTC

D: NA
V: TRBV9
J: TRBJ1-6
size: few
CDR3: CASSVLPDYGPLHF
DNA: TGTGCCAGCAGCGTTCTCCCTGATTACGGGCCCCTCCACTTT

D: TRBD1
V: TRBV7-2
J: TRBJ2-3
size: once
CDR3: CASSLGQGAYTQYF
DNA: TGTGCCAGCAGCTTAGGACAGGGGGCATATACGCAGTATTTT

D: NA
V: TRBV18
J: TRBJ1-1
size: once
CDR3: CASSPDSGITEAFF
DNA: TGTGCCAGCTCACCCGACTCGGGGATTACTGAAGCTTTCTTT

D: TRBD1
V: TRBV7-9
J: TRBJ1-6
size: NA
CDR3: CASSLIRTGPNIIRSPLHF
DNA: TGTGCCAGCAGCTTAATCCGGACAGGACCCAATATAATTCGTTCACCCCTCCACTTT

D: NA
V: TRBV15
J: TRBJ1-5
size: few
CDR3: CATSRVRDNRGQPQHF
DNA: TGTGCCACCAGCAGAGTCCGGGACAACCGTGGACAGCCCCAGCATTTT

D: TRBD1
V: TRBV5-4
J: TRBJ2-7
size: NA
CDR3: CASSPGQGVYEQYF
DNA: TGTGCCAGCAGCCCCGGACAGGGAGTCTACGAGCAGTACTTC

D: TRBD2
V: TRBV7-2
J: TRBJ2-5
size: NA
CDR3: CASSLKLAGGSQETQYF
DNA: TGTGCCAGCAGCTTAAAACTTGCGGGGGGGTCGCAAGAGACCCAGTACTTC

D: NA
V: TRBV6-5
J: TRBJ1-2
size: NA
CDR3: CASRPDRSSGGYTF
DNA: TGTGCCAGCAGGCCCGACAGGTCCTCAGGGGGCTACACCTTC